This is a list of T cell receptor beta chains from one sample in a study of blood T cell repertoires in COVID-19. Generated by immunoSEQ multiplex PCR, the TCRdb table keeps only in-frame clones and is missing some. Among around 110,000 clones listed, less than 85% were seen once. The sequenced sample was peripheral blood. The receptors were sampled from a woman aged 55-70 years with acute or convalescent COVID-19. The CDR3 runs from the conserved cysteine through the conserved F or W. Each record gives: CDR3 protein, J gene, clone size, V gene. Size values are once, few and many counts, or a class for expanded clones, and some rows have none.

CDR3aa: CASRSNGQGGTEAFF
j_gene: TRBJ1-1
abundance: -
v_gene: TRBV19

CDR3aa: CASSDLGVGNTIYF
j_gene: TRBJ1-3
abundance: -
v_gene: TRBV2

CDR3aa: CASSLAEGETNEKLFF
j_gene: TRBJ1-4
abundance: -
v_gene: TRBV5-6

CDR3aa: CASSAGTGLGTEAFF
j_gene: TRBJ1-1
abundance: -
v_gene: TRBV25-1

CDR3aa: CASSGQGWGYTF
j_gene: TRBJ1-2
abundance: -
v_gene: TRBV19

CDR3aa: CASRGRGSPQETQYF
j_gene: TRBJ2-5
abundance: -
v_gene: TRBV19

CDR3aa: CASTQQGRATEAFF
j_gene: TRBJ1-1
abundance: medium-sized
v_gene: TRBV2

CDR3aa: CASSVTSGSSYNEQFF
j_gene: TRBJ2-1
abundance: -
v_gene: TRBV7-2

CDR3aa: CASGQGAPPGANVLTF
j_gene: TRBJ2-6
abundance: once
v_gene: TRBV14

CDR3aa: CASSLGGQTQETQYF
j_gene: TRBJ2-5
abundance: -
v_gene: TRBV11-3

CDR3aa: CASSLAAGGQDTQYF
j_gene: TRBJ2-3
abundance: -
v_gene: TRBV7-2

CDR3aa: CASRPRTSYEQYF
j_gene: TRBJ2-7
abundance: few
v_gene: TRBV12-3/TRBV12-4

CDR3aa: CASRGLFNQPQHF
j_gene: TRBJ1-5
abundance: -
v_gene: TRBV19

CDR3aa: CASTPGQGGNYGYTF
j_gene: TRBJ1-2
abundance: -
v_gene: TRBV2

CDR3aa: CAISGARNEKLFF
j_gene: TRBJ1-4
abundance: -
v_gene: TRBV10-3

CDR3aa: CASSYPTPGQGTGELFF
j_gene: TRBJ2-2
abundance: -
v_gene: TRBV25-1

CDR3aa: CASSATWAEAFF
j_gene: TRBJ1-1
abundance: -
v_gene: TRBV2

CDR3aa: CASSLDRGQGYTF
j_gene: TRBJ1-2
abundance: -
v_gene: TRBV7-2

CDR3aa: CASSVRLAGYNEQFF
j_gene: TRBJ2-1
abundance: -
v_gene: TRBV9

CDR3aa: CASSETGHRGAYGYTF
j_gene: TRBJ1-2
abundance: -
v_gene: TRBV6-1

CDR3aa: CASSPGGQGYGYTF
j_gene: TRBJ1-2
abundance: many
v_gene: TRBV7-8

CDR3aa: CASSLDGGRIYGYTF
j_gene: TRBJ1-2
abundance: -
v_gene: TRBV5-1

CDR3aa: CASSPGLAGYNEQFF
j_gene: TRBJ2-1
abundance: few
v_gene: TRBV9

CDR3aa: CASSPSSGEQFF
j_gene: TRBJ2-1
abundance: -
v_gene: TRBV11-3

CDR3aa: CTSSQGNRELNAGELFF
j_gene: TRBJ2-2
abundance: once
v_gene: TRBV1

CDR3aa: CASSESRASGTDTQYF
j_gene: TRBJ2-3
abundance: -
v_gene: TRBV10-1

CDR3aa: CASSRILLLSNQPQHF
j_gene: TRBJ1-5
abundance: -
v_gene: TRBV28

CDR3aa: CASSWSSGDGNNEQFF
j_gene: TRBJ2-1
abundance: -
v_gene: TRBV7-2

CDR3aa: CASSTLGRGGETQYF
j_gene: TRBJ2-5
abundance: -
v_gene: TRBV6-5

CDR3aa: CSAAGQGGEKLFF
j_gene: TRBJ1-4
abundance: -
v_gene: TRBV29-1

CDR3aa: CASSRTGPNYGYTF
j_gene: TRBJ1-2
abundance: -
v_gene: TRBV27

CDR3aa: CASSRQGALLNYGYTF
j_gene: TRBJ1-2
abundance: few
v_gene: TRBV23-1

CDR3aa: CASSTARGFATNEKLFF
j_gene: TRBJ1-4
abundance: -
v_gene: TRBV19

CDR3aa: CASSPGGGMANSPLHF
j_gene: TRBJ1-6
abundance: -
v_gene: TRBV5-4

CDR3aa: CASSLDTGGNQPQHF
j_gene: TRBJ1-5
abundance: few
v_gene: TRBV5-1

CDR3aa: CASSPDRAGSTQHF
j_gene: TRBJ1-5
abundance: -
v_gene: TRBV18

CDR3aa: CSVEGTSIGVEAFF
j_gene: TRBJ1-1
abundance: -
v_gene: TRBV29-1

CDR3aa: CASSQGVNTEAFF
j_gene: TRBJ1-1
abundance: -
v_gene: TRBV5-4

CDR3aa: CASSSTGRLGQPQHF
j_gene: TRBJ1-5
abundance: -
v_gene: TRBV7-2

CDR3aa: CASSAGTGENEQFF
j_gene: TRBJ2-1
abundance: -
v_gene: TRBV2

CDR3aa: CASSIVAGANVLTF
j_gene: TRBJ2-6
abundance: few
v_gene: TRBV19

CDR3aa: CASSLVALPGADTQYF
j_gene: TRBJ2-3
abundance: -
v_gene: TRBV7-2

CDR3aa: CASSMGIQGLGNQPQHF
j_gene: TRBJ1-5
abundance: -
v_gene: TRBV19

CDR3aa: CASSLAGQGRDEQFF
j_gene: TRBJ2-1
abundance: few
v_gene: TRBV5-1

CDR3aa: CASSARAGDNNEQFF
j_gene: TRBJ2-1
abundance: -
v_gene: TRBV9

CDR3aa: CASSIGLAVSYEQYF
j_gene: TRBJ2-7
abundance: -
v_gene: TRBV19

CDR3aa: CASRQEAYEQYF
j_gene: TRBJ2-7
abundance: -
v_gene: TRBV2

CDR3aa: CASSMWAGERSEDTQYF
j_gene: TRBJ2-3
abundance: -
v_gene: TRBV19

CDR3aa: CASSSQTGSSYEQYF
j_gene: TRBJ2-7
abundance: -
v_gene: TRBV7-3

CDR3aa: CASLKYRDTEAFF
j_gene: TRBJ1-1
abundance: -
v_gene: TRBV19

CDR3aa: CAISTGRHTDTQYF
j_gene: TRBJ2-3
abundance: -
v_gene: TRBV10-3

CDR3aa: CASTRPGTSYNEQFF
j_gene: TRBJ2-1
abundance: -
v_gene: TRBV6-5

CDR3aa: CASMSGEGTEAFF
j_gene: TRBJ1-1
abundance: many
v_gene: TRBV25-1

CDR3aa: CASRPGGNEKLFF
j_gene: TRBJ1-4
abundance: -
v_gene: TRBV28

CDR3aa: CASNKPGYEAFF
j_gene: TRBJ1-1
abundance: -
v_gene: TRBV5-6

CDR3aa: CASTLDRGLEAFF
j_gene: TRBJ1-1
abundance: -
v_gene: TRBV6-5

CDR3aa: CASSFGLGYNEQFF
j_gene: TRBJ2-1
abundance: -
v_gene: TRBV5-4

CDR3aa: CASSSPGQRGAYNEQFF
j_gene: TRBJ2-1
abundance: -
v_gene: TRBV27

CDR3aa: CASSSGRPAPPGYGYTF
j_gene: TRBJ1-2
abundance: few
v_gene: TRBV7-9